The TCR beta chain under discussion was sequenced for a study of CD8+ T cells in alopecia areata. A word on this clone: Its specificity is not known. This sample also contains other DNA sequences that code for the same CDR3.

Extracted RNA was reverse transcribed into cDNA, the sequencing template. TCRdb keeps only in-frame clones here, not all; method: immunoSEQ multiplex PCR. This sample carries about 200,000 clones, roughly three fifths of them seen once, and the ten largest clones take less than 4%. V lost 5 bases and J lost 2, with 6 bases in between. The CDR3 length is 11 residues. The V gene's germline CDR1 is GTSNPN and CDR2 SVGIG (reference sequence). Study conclusions and caveats: While patients received tofacitinib, many expanded lesional clones remained present in scalp and blood. Scalp clonality dropped significantly under tofacitinib, as did expanded CD8+ top-100 clones. Unlike in mice, where it was clearer, TCR sharing across patients was less clear, possibly HLA-related.

Indicated treatment: oral pan-JAK inhibitor, 5-10 mg twice daily. V is TRBV30 and J is TRBJ1-1; D gene unclear. The TCR comes from a human donor with alopecia areata. Sequences were derived from CD4+ T cells sorted from blood, sampled at week 4, from a patient treated with tofacitinib. CDR3 sequence (DNA): TGTGCCTGGTTGAGAAACACTGAAGCTTTCTTT. This translates into CAWLRNTEAFF.